What follows are 11 T cell receptor beta chains derived from one specimen sequenced in a study of blood T cell repertoires in COVID-19. Libraries were prepared by immunoSEQ multiplex PCR; TCRdb keeps only in-frame clonotypes and omits some of them. The sample has 50,000 to 70,000 clones, 86% seen once. The source material was peripheral blood. The receptors were sampled from a man aged 45-60 years with active COVID-19.

The rearrangement uses TRBV6-5 and TRBJ2-2; TRBD1 matches 9 bases. The V gene end was trimmed by 9 bases and the J gene end by 5 bases; junction bases not matched to a gene: 7. This CDR3 has 14 residues. Germline assignment: CDR1 MNHEY and CDR2 SVGAGI. The CDR3 loop is CASIRDRDTGELFF. The CDR3 nucleotides are TGTGCCAGTATCCGGGACAGGGATACCGGGGAGCTGTTTTTT.

The genes are TRBV9 and TRBJ2-3, with D tentatively TRBD1 (5 bases). From germline, CDR1 is SGDLS and CDR2 YYNGEE. The CDR3 loop spans 15 amino acids. Trimming cost V 4 bases and J 0 bases, with 12 bases left between them. Here the CDR3 reads CASSNRQSSTDTQYF. In DNA, the CDR3 is TGTGCCAGCAGCAACCGACAGAGTAGCACAGATACGCAGTATTTT.

The chain is built from TRBV3-1 (or the pseudogene TRBV3-2) and TRBJ1-1; 8 bases align to TRBD1. The CDR3 totals 15 residues. Losses at the gene ends were 1 base for V and 2 bases for J; bases not matched to a gene: 3. Per the germline V gene, CDR1 is LGHDT and CDR2 is YNNKEL (reference sequence). In DNA, the CDR3 is TGTGCCAGCAGCCAAGCAGGGGGCGGAAACACTGAAGCTTTCTTT. This codes for CASSQAGGGNTEAFF.

The V call is TRBV19, the J call TRBJ1-5; D gene unclear. V lost 5 bases to trimming and J lost 1 base, with 9 bases between them. Per the germline V gene, CDR1 is LNHDA and CDR2 is SQIVND (reference sequence). This CDR3 spans 14 amino acids. This chain's CDR3 is CASSSVGSNQPQHF. The CDR3, as DNA: TGTGCCAGTAGTTCGGTCGGGAGCAATCAGCCCCAGCATTTT.

The chain employs TRBV5-4 and TRBJ2-5; maybe TRBD2 (7 bases). Germline V gene data show CDR1 as SGHNT and CDR2 as YYREEE (reference sequence). V lost 2 bases, J lost 2 bases, and 13 bases lay in between. The CDR3 consists of 15 residues. The DNA of the CDR3 is TGTGCCAGCAGCTTACCAGGGGAGGGACAAGAGACCCAGTACTTC. Protein: CASSLPGEGQETQYF.

V usage is TRBV3-1 (or the pseudogene TRBV3-2) and J usage is TRBJ1-1; D gene uncertain. Trimming stripped 1 base from V and 6 bases from J, with 3 bases between. The CDR3 runs to 11 residues. CDR1 and CDR2 (germline): LGHDT, YNNKEL (reference sequence). CDR3 sequence (DNA): TGTGCCAGCAGCCAAGCCGCTGAAGCTTTCTTT. This translates into CASSQAAEAFF.

The chain carries TRBV11-2 and TRBJ1-4; D call uncertain. The germline V and J ends were trimmed by 5 bases and 0 bases, with 7 bases remaining between them. Germline V gene sequence: CDR1 SGHAT, CDR2 FQNNGV. The CDR3 loop spans 14 amino acids. The CDR3 sequence: CASSKEATNEKLFF. The CDR3 DNA sequence: TGTGCCAGCAGCAAAGAGGCAACTAATGAAAAACTGTTTTTT. The complete variable domain, with remaining parts taken from reference TRBV11-2 and TRBJ1-4, reads EAGVAQSPRYKIIEKRQSVAFWCNPISGHATLYWYQQILGQGPKLLIQFQNNGVVDDSQLPKDRFSAERLKGVDSTLKIQPAKLEDSAVYLCASSKEATNEKLFFGSGTQLSVL.

This chain links TRBV18 with TRBJ1-6; 8 nucleotides agree with TRBD1. Trimming took 4 bases from V and 5 from J; bases not matched to a gene: 1. Germline V gene data show CDR1 as KGHSH and CDR2 as LQKENI. CDR3 size: 14 residues. The CDR3 here is CASSLTGDNSPLHF. The CDR3 DNA reads TGTGCCAGCTCACTGACAGGGGATAATTCACCCCTCCACTTT.

The gene calls are TRBV30 and TRBJ1-2, with a possible D match to TRBD1 (6 bases). CDR1 GTSNPN and CDR2 SVGIG come from the germline V gene (reference sequence). CDR3 size: 13 residues. The V end lost 0 bases, the J end lost 11 bases, and 16 bases lay between the germline ends. CDR3 loop: CAWSVNPGVVYTF. CDR3 nucleotide sequence: TGTGCCTGGAGTGTTAATCCAGGGGTCGTTTACACCTTC.

This clone was observed a single time. V is TRBV4-1 and J is TRBJ1-5, with unresolved D. The germline V and J ends were trimmed by 1 base and 0 bases, with 13 bases remaining between them. Per germline, CDR1 MGHRA and CDR2 YSYEKL. The CDR3 contains 17 residues. The CDR3 here is CASSQGTGIYSNQPQHF. The CDR3 DNA reads TGCGCCAGCAGCCAAGGGACGGGGATCTATAGCAATCAGCCCCAGCATTTT.

This clone was found once. This rearrangement joins TRBV6-6 to TRBJ2-2; 8 bases fit TRBD1. This CDR3 has 16 amino acids. Germline V gives CDR1 MNHNY, CDR2 SVGAGI (reference sequence). J was trimmed by 5 bases and V by 2 bases; bases with no gene match: 7. The CDR3 region has the DNA TGTGCCAGCAGTTACGCACGGCGGACAGGGACCGGGGAGCTGTTTTTT. Encoded protein: CASSYARRTGTGELFF.